The clone carrying this T cell receptor beta chain showed up many times. This record belongs to a study of patients and donors after allogeneic stem cell transplantation. This CDR3 has 11 amino acids. TCRdb re-derived calls from the RT-PCR reads in MiXCR, one entry per CDR3 protein. This sample has approximately 57,000 distinct CDR3 sequences; about an eighth occur once, and the top ten carry around 30%. Sequencing was done on a sample of blood, either unsorted or a sorted T cell fraction (not recorded which). The origin of this receptor is a human donor who was either an allogeneic HSCT recipient or a stem cell or donor lymphocyte infusion donor (not recorded which). It is not recorded whose cells these are; they may come from a transplant donor. V gene TRBV21-1 combines with J gene TRBJ2-7. TRBV21-1 is assigned pseudogene status. DNA of the CDR3: TGTGCCAGCAGCTCCTTCTACGAGCAGTACTTC. This gives the protein CASSSFYEQYF.